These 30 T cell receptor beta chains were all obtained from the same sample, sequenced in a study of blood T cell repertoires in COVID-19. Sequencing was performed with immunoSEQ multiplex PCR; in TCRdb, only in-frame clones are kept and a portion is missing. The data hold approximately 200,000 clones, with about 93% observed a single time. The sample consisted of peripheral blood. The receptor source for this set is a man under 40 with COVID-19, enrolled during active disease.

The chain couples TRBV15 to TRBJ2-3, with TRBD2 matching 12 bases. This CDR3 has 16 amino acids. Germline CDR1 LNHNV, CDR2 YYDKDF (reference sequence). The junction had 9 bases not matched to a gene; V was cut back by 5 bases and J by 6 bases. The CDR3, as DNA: TGTGCCACCAGCGGACCTAGCGGGGGGGTCTTCGATACGCAGTATTTT. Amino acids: CATSGPSGGVFDTQYF.

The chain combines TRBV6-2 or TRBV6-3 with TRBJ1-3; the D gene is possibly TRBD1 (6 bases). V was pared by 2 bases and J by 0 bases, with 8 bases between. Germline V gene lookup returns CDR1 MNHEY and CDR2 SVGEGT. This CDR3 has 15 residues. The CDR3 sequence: CASSYDRISGNTIYF. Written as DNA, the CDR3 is TGTGCCAGCAGTTACGACAGGATCTCTGGAAACACCATATATTTT.

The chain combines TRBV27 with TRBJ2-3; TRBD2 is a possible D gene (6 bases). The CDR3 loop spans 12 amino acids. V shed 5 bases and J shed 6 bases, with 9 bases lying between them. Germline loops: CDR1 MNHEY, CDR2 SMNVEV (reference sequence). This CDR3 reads CASSLEGDTQYF. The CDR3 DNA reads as TGTGCCAGCAGTCTGGAGGGGGATACGCAGTATTTT.

The chain's CDR3 is CASSPATGGYGYTF. Written as DNA, the CDR3 is TGCGCCAGCAGCCCGGCGACAGGGGGCTATGGCTACACCTTC. The chain uses TRBV5-1 and TRBJ1-2, with 9 bases identical to TRBD1. Germline CDR1 and CDR2: SGHRS and YFSETQ. The CDR3 loop spans 14 amino acids. V was pared by 4 bases and J by 4 bases, with 5 bases of the junction left unmatched.

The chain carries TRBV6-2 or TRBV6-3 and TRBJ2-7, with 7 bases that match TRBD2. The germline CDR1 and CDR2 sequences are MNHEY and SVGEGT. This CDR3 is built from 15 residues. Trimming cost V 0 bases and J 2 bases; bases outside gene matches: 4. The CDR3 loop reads CASSYSSGGTYEQYF. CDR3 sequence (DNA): TGTGCCAGCAGTTACTCATCCGGGGGGACCTACGAGCAGTACTTC.

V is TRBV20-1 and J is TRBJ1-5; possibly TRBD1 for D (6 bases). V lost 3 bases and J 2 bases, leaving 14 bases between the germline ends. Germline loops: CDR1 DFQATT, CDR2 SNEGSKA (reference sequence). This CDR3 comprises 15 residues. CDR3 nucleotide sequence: TGCAGTGCTAGTGAATACAGGGCCCGCAATCAGCCCCAGCATTTT. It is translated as CSASEYRARNQPQHF.

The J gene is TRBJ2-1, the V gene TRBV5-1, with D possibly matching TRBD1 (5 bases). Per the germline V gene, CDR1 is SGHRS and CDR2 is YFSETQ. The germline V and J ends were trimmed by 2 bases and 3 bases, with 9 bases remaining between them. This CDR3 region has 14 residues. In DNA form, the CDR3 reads TGCGCCAGCAGCTTAGAAGGACACTACAATGAGCAGTTCTTC. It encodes CASSLEGHYNEQFF.

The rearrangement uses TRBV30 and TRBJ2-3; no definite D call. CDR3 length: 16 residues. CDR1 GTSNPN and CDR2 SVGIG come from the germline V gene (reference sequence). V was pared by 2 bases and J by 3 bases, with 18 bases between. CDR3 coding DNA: TGTGCCTGGAGTCCCGGTTCATACCCTAGTACAGATACGCAGTATTTT. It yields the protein CAWSPGSYPSTDTQYF.

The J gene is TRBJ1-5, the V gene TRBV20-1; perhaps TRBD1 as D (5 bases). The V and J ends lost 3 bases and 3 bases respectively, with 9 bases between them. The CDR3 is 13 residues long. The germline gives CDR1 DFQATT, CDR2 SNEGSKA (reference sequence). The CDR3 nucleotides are TGCAGTGCTAGTTGGGGCACCAATCAGCCCCAGCATTTT. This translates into CSASWGTNQPQHF.

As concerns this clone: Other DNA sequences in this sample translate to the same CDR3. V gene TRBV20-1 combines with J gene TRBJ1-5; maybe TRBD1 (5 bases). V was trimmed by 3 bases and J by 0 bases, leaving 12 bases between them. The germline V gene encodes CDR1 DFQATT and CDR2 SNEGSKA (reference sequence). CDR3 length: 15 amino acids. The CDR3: CSASLGPYSNQPQHF. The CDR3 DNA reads TGCAGTGCTAGTTTGGGGCCCTATAGCAATCAGCCCCAGCATTTT.

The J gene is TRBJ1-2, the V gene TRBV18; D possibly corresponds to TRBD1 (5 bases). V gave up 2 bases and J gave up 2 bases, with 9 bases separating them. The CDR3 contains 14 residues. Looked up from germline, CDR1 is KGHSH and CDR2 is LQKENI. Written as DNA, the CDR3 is TGTGCCAGCTCACCAGGGGCGGCAAACTATGGCTACACCTTC. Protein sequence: CASSPGAANYGYTF.

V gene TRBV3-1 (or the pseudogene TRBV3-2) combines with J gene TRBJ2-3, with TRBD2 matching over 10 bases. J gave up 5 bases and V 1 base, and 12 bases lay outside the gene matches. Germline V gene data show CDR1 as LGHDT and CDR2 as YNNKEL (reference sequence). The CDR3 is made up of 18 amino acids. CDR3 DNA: TGTGCCAGCAGCCAAGGGGAGGGGCTAGCGGGGGCGGAAGATACGCAGTATTTT. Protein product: CASSQGEGLAGAEDTQYF.

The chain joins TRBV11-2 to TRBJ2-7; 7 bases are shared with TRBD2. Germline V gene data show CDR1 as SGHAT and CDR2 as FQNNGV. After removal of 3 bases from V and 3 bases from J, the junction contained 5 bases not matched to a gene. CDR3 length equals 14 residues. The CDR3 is CASSFTSEDYEQYF. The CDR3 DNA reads TGTGCCAGCAGCTTTACTAGCGAGGACTACGAGCAGTACTTC.

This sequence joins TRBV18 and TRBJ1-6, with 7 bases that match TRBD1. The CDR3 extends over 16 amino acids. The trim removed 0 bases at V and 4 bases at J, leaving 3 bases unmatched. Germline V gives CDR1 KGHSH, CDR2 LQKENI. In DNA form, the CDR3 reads TGTGCCAGCTCACCACCGGGACAGCCGTATAATTCACCCCTCCACTTT. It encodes CASSPPGQPYNSPLHF.

The CDR3 loop reads CASSLSGGADTQYF. CDR3 coding DNA: TGTGCCAGCAGCCTTAGCGGGGGGGCAGATACGCAGTATTTT. This chain connects TRBV5-4 to TRBJ2-3; 11 bases align to TRBD2. Losses at the gene ends were 4 bases for V and 4 bases for J; bases not matched to a gene: 2. There are 14 residues in the CDR3. Germline CDR1 is SGHNT and CDR2 is YYREEE (reference sequence).

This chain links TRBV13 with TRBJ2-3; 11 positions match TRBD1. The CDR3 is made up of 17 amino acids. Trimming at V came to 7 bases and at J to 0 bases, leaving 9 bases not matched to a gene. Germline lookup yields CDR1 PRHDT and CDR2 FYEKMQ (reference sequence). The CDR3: CASTIGTGGPSTDTQYF. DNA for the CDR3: TGTGCCAGCACTATAGGGACAGGGGGACCTAGCACAGATACGCAGTATTTT.

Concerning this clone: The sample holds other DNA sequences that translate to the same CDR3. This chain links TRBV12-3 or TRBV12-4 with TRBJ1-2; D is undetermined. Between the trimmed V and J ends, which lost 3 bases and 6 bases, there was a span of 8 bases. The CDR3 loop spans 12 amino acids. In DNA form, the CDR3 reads TGTGCCAGCAGTTTCTACAGCCATGGCTACACCTTC. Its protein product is CASSFYSHGYTF.

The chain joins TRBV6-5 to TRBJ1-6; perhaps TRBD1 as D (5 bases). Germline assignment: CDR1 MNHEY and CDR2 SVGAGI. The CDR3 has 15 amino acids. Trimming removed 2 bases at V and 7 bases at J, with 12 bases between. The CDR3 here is CASSYDRGMNSPLHF. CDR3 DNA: TGTGCCAGCAGTTACGATCGGGGGATGAATTCACCCCTCCACTTT.

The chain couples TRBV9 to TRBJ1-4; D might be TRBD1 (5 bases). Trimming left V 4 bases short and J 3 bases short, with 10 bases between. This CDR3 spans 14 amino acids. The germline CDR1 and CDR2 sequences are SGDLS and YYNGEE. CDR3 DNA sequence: TGTGCCAGCAGCATGGGACTCTCTAATGAAAAACTGTTTTTT. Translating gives CASSMGLSNEKLFF.

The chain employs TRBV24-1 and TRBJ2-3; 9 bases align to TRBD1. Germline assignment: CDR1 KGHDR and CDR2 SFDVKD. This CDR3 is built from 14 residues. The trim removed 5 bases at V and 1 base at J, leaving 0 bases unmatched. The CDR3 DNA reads TGTGCCACCAGTGGGGACAGGGGCACAGATACGCAGTATTTT. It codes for CATSGDRGTDTQYF.

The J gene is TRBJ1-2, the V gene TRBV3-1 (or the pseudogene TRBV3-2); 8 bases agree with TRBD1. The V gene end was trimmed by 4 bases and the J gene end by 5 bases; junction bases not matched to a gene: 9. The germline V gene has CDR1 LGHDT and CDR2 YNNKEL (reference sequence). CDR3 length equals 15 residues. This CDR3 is CASSPAWGTGYGYTF. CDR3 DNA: TGTGCCAGCAGCCCAGCCTGGGGGACAGGATATGGCTACACCTTC.

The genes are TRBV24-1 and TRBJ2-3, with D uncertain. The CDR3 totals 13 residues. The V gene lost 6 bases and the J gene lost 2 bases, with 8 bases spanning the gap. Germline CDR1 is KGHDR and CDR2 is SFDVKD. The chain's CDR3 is CATSNRDTDTQYF. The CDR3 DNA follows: TGTGCCACCAGTAACAGAGACACAGATACGCAGTATTTT.

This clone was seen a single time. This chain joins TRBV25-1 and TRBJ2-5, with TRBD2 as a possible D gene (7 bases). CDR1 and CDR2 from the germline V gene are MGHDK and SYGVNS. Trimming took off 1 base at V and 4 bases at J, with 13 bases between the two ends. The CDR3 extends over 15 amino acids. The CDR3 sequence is CASSEWGGVGETQYF. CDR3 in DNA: TGTGCCAGCAGTGAATGGGGGGGCGTAGGAGAGACCCAGTACTTC.

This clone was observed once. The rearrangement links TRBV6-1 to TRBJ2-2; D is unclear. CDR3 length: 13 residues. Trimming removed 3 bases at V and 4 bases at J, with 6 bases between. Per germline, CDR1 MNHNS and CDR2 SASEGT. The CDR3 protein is CASSEISTGELFF. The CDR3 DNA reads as TGTGCCAGCAGTGAGATTAGCACCGGGGAGCTGTTTTTT.

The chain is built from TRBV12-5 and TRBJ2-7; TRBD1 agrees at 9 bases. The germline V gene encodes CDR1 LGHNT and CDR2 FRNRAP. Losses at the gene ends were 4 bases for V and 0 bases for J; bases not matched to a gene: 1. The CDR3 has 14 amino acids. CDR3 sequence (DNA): TGTGCTAGTGGTTCGGGACAGGGCTCCTACGAGCAGTACTTC. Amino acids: CASGSGQGSYEQYF.

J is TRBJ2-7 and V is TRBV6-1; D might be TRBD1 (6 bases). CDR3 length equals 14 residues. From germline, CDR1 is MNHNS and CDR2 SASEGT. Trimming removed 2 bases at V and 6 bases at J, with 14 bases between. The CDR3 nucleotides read TGTGCCAGCAGTGAAATCAGGCAGGGGTCCGAGCAGTACTTC. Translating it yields CASSEIRQGSEQYF.

The CDR3 nucleotides are TGTGCCAGCAGGATTGGAAGGGGACAGCCCCAGCATTTT. Translated: CASRIGRGQPQHF. The chain carries TRBV6-4 and TRBJ1-5, with D possibly being TRBD1 (5 bases). This CDR3 spans 13 amino acids. Germline CDR1 and CDR2: MRHNA and SNTAGT. Between the trimmed V and J ends, which lost 6 bases and 7 bases, there was a span of 13 bases.

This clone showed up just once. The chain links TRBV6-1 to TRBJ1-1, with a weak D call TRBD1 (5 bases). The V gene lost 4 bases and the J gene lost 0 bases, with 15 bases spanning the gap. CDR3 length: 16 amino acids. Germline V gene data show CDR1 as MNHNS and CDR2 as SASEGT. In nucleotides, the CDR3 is TGTGCCAGCAGTGTCCCCGACAGATACATGAACACTGAAGCTTTCTTT. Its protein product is CASSVPDRYMNTEAFF.

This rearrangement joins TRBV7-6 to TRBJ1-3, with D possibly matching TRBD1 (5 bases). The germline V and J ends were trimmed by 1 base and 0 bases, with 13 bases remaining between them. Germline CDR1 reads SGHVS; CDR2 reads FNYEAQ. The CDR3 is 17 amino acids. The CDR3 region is CASSLERGTSSGNTIYF. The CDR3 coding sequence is TGTGCCAGCAGCTTAGAAAGGGGCACAAGCTCTGGAAACACCATATATTTT.

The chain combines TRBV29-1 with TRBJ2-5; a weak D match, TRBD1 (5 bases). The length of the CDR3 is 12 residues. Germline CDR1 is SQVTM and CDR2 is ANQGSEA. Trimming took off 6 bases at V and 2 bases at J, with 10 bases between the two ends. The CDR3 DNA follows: TGCAGCGTCGGACAACGACAAGAGACCCAGTACTTC. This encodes CSVGQRQETQYF.